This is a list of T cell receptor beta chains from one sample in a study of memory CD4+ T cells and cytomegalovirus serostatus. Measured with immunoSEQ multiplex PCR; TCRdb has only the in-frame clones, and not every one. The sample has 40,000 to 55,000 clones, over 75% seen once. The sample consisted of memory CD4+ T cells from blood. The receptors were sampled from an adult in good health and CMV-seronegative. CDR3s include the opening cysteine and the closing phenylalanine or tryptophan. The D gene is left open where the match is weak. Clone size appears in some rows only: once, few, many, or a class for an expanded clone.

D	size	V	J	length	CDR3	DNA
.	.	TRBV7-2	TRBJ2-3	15	CASSLGGGGSDTQYF	TGTGCCAGCAGCTTAGGGGGCGGGGGCTCAGATACGCAGTATTTT
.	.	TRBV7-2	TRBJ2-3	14	CASRPTRATDTQYF	TGTGCCAGCAGACCTACCCGGGCCACAGATACGCAGTATTTT
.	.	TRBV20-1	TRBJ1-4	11	CSAPDNEKLFF	TGCAGTGCTCCAGACAATGAAAAACTGTTTTTT
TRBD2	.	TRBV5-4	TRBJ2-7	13	CASSLAGLREQYF	TGTGCCAGCAGCTTAGCGGGGCTGAGGGAGCAGTACTTC
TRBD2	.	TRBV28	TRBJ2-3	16	CASSLSASGTTDTQYF	TGTGCCAGCAGTTTATCGGCTAGCGGGACCACAGATACGCAGTATTTT
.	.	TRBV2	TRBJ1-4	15	CASSEMSGSGEKLFF	TGTGCCAGCAGTGAGATGTCCGGGAGTGGTGAAAAACTGTTTTTT
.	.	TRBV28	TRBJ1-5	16	CASSRGGRDSNQPQHF	TGTGCCAGCAGTCGCGGGGGCCGGGACAGCAATCAGCCCCAGCATTTT
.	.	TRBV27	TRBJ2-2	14	CASSLSRLSGELFF	TGTGCCAGCAGTTTATCGCGGCTCTCCGGGGAGCTGTTTTTT
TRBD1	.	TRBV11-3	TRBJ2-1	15	CASSPSGTVDNEQFF	TGTGCCAGCAGCCCCTCCGGGACAGTCGATAATGAGCAGTTCTTC
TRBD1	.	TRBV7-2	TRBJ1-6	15	CASSPQGGYNSPLHF	TGTGCCAGCAGCCCCCAGGGGGGGTATAATTCACCCCTCCACTTT
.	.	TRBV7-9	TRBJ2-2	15	CASSHVQGATGELFF	TGTGCCAGCAGCCACGTACAGGGTGCGACCGGGGAGCTGTTTTTT
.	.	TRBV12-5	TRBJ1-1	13	CASGSGFNTEAFF	TGTGCTAGTGGGTCAGGATTTAACACTGAAGCTTTCTTT
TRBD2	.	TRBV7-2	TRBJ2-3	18	CASSLRPGLAGSTDTQYF	TGTGCCAGCAGCCTAAGACCCGGACTAGCGGGTAGCACAGATACGCAGTATTTT
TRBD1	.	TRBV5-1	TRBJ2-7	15	CASSLAGTGGDEQYF	TGCGCCAGCAGCTTGGCCGGGACAGGGGGCGACGAGCAGTACTTC
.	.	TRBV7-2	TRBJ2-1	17	CASSLFGASSSYNEQFF	TGTGCCAGCAGCTTATTCGGAGCGTCGAGCTCCTACAATGAGCAGTTCTTC
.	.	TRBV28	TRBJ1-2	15	CASRGVDGHHYGYTF	TGTGCCAGCCGGGGGGTAGACGGGCATCATTATGGCTACACCTTC
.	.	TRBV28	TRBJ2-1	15	CASSSWGQGYNEQFF	TGTGCCAGCAGTAGTTGGGGGCAGGGGTACAATGAGCAGTTCTTC
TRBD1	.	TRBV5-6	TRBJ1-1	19	CASSPTIGTGVTLNTEAFF	TGTGCCAGCAGCCCAACGATCGGGACAGGCGTAACCCTAAACACTGAAGCTTTCTTT
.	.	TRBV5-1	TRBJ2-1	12	CASSPPNNEQFF	TGCGCCAGCAGCCCCCCCAACAATGAGCAGTTCTTC
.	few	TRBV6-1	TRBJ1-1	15	CASSEAGTWRTEAFF	TGTGCCAGCAGTGAAGCTGGCACCTGGAGGACTGAAGCTTTCTTT
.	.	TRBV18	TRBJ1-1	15	CASSRNREENTEAFF	TGTGCCAGCTCAAGAAACAGGGAGGAGAACACTGAAGCTTTCTTT
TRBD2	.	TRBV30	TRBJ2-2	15	CAWTRRGGFTGELFF	TGTGCCTGGACGAGACGGGGGGGCTTCACCGGGGAGCTGTTTTTT
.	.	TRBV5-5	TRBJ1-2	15	CASSSGISEFYGYTF	TGTGCCAGCAGCTCAGGGATATCCGAATTCTATGGCTACACCTTC
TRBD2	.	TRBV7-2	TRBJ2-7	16	CASSWTSGGPTYEQYF	TGTGCCAGCAGCTGGACATCGGGGGGGCCAACCTACGAGCAGTACTTC
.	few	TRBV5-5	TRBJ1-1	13	CASSFASNTEAFF	TGTGCCAGCAGCTTCGCGTCAAACACTGAAGCTTTCTTT
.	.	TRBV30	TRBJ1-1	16	CAWTHLGGGRGTEAFF	TGTGCCTGGACCCACCTGGGTGGGGGAAGGGGCACTGAAGCTTTCTTT
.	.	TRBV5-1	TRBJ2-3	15	CASSLAREFTDTQYF	TGCGCCAGCAGCTTGGCCAGGGAGTTTACAGATACGCAGTATTTT
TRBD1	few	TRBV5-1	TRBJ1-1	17	CASSGSKDRVLNTEAFF	TGCGCCAGCAGCGGTTCAAAGGACAGGGTCTTGAACACTGAAGCTTTCTTT
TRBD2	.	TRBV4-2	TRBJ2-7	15	CASSQGLAAGYEQYF	TGTGCCAGCAGCCAAGGACTAGCAGCGGGTTACGAGCAGTACTTC
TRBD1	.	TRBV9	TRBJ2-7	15	CASSVGGGQGGEQYF	TGTGCCAGCAGCGTAGGGGGAGGACAGGGCGGCGAGCAGTACTTC
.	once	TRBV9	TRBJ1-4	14	CASSVDRSNEKLFF	TGTGCCAGCAGCGTAGACAGATCTAATGAAAAACTGTTTTTT
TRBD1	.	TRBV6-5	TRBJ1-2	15	CASRYPGQGDYGYTF	TGTGCCAGCAGGTATCCGGGACAGGGCGACTATGGCTACACCTTC
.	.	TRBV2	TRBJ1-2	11	CASSVAGRVTF	TGTGCCAGCAGTGTAGCAGGGAGAGTCACCTTC
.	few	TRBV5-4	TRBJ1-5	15	CASSADNVSNQPQHF	TGTGCCAGCAGCGCAGACAACGTGAGCAATCAGCCCCAGCATTTT
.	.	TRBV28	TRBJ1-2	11	CASSGNYGYTF	TGTGCCAGCAGTGGGAACTATGGCTACACCTTC
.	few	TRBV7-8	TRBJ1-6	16	CASSSDPGSNHSPLHF	TGTGCCAGCAGCAGCGATCCGGGATCTAACCATTCACCCCTCCACTTT
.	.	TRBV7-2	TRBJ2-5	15	CASSLGSQRAGTQYF	TGTGCCAGCAGCTTAGGGTCCCAGCGGGCGGGGACCCAGTACTTC
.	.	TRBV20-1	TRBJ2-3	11	CSALRPDTQYF	TGCAGTGCACTAAGACCCGATACGCAGTATTTT
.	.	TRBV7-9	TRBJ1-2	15	CASSFLGAGNGGYTF	TGTGCCAGCAGCTTCTTGGGAGCAGGGAACGGCGGCTACACCTTC
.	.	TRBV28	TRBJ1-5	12	CASGRINQPQHF	TGTGCCAGCGGCCGGATCAATCAGCCCCAGCATTTT
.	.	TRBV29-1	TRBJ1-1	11	CSVEGWEEAFF	TGCAGCGTTGAAGGGTGGGAGGAAGCTTTCTTT
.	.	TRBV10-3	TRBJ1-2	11	CAISGGRGMTF	TGTGCCATCAGTGGAGGCAGAGGGATGACCTTC
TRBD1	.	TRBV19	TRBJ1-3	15	CASSTTGGIGNTIYF	TGTGCCAGTAGTACTACAGGGGGCATTGGAAACACCATATATTTT
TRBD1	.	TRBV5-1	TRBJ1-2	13	CASSLGTGDGYTF	TGCGCCAGCAGTCTCGGGACAGGAGATGGCTACACCTTC